The rows below give T cell receptor beta chains drawn from one sample of a study of human T cells and chemical hapten exposure. TCRdb recomputed calls from the RACE reads with MiXCR, one row per CDR3 protein. The repertoire consists of about 82,000 distinct CDR3 sequences, with over 10% occurring once and the leading ten covering 4.5% to 6%. The sample was whole blood, taken in connection with sensitization to the hapten diphenylcyclopropenone (DPC). All receptors come from a woman between 50 and 59 years old with alopecia areata. Some clones in this sample may be carry-over from other donors' samples. CDR3s include the opening cysteine and the closing phenylalanine or tryptophan. The D gene is left open where the match is weak. Size is omitted from some rows. Given values are once, few, many or a class for expanded clones.

j_gene: TRBJ1-4; d_gene: -; v_gene: TRBV29-1; abundance: -; CDR3nt: TGCAGCGTTTCAGGTCATAATGAAAAACTGTTTTTT; CDR3aa: CSVSGHNEKLFF
j_gene: TRBJ2-1; d_gene: TRBD2; v_gene: TRBV5-4; abundance: many; CDR3nt: TGTGCCAGCAGCTTCCCAGGGAGGGCCCTTAATGAGCAGTTCTTC; CDR3aa: CASSFPGRALNEQFF
j_gene: TRBJ2-6; d_gene: TRBD2; v_gene: TRBV5-1; abundance: -; CDR3nt: TGCGCCAGCAGCTTGTCCCGGAGACTAGCGGGAGCTGGGGCCAACGTCCTGACTTTC; CDR3aa: CASSLSRRLAGAGANVLTF
j_gene: TRBJ1-6; d_gene: -; v_gene: TRBV29-1; abundance: -; CDR3nt: TGCAGCGTGGGGGACATAAATTCACCCCTCCACTTT; CDR3aa: CSVGDINSPLHF
j_gene: TRBJ2-7; d_gene: TRBD1; v_gene: TRBV12-3/TRBV12-4; abundance: -; CDR3nt: TGTGCCAGCAGTTTACGGGCGACAGGGGAAATCTACGAGCAGTACTTC; CDR3aa: CASSLRATGEIYEQYF
j_gene: TRBJ2-1; d_gene: TRBD2; v_gene: TRBV19; abundance: -; CDR3nt: TGTGCCAGTAGTATAGATCTGACTAGCGGGAGATTGGCTGAGCAGTTCTTC; CDR3aa: CASSIDLTSGRLAEQFF
j_gene: TRBJ1-1; d_gene: -; v_gene: TRBV5-5; abundance: many; CDR3nt: TGTGCCAGCTCGATTTTAAGCCGGACAAGGAACACTGAAGCTTTCTTT; CDR3aa: CASSILSRTRNTEAFF
j_gene: TRBJ2-7; d_gene: -; v_gene: TRBV21-1; abundance: few; CDR3nt: TGTGCCAGCACCAAGGGGCCGCCGGACGAGCAGTACTTC; CDR3aa: CASTKGPPDEQYF
j_gene: TRBJ2-2; d_gene: TRBD2; v_gene: TRBV29-1; abundance: -; CDR3nt: TGCAGCGTTACTAGCGGGAGTTTGACCGGGGAGCTGTTTTTT; CDR3aa: CSVTSGSLTGELFF
j_gene: TRBJ2-5; d_gene: -; v_gene: TRBV29-1; abundance: many; CDR3nt: TGCAGCGTTGGGGGTCAAACAGAGACCCAGTACTTC; CDR3aa: CSVGGQTETQYF
j_gene: TRBJ2-7; d_gene: -; v_gene: TRBV11-3; abundance: -; CDR3nt: TGTGCCAGCAGCTTAGGGGATTCCGAGCAGTACTTC; CDR3aa: CASSLGDSEQYF
j_gene: TRBJ2-5; d_gene: TRBD2; v_gene: TRBV7-7; abundance: few; CDR3nt: TGTGCCAGCAGCTGGGGACTAGCGGGACAAGAGACCCAGTACTTC; CDR3aa: CASSWGLAGQETQYF
j_gene: TRBJ1-1; d_gene: TRBD1; v_gene: TRBV29-1; abundance: few; CDR3nt: TGCAGCGTACGTCCCGGGACAGGTATGAACACTGAAGCTTTCTTT; CDR3aa: CSVRPGTGMNTEAFF
j_gene: TRBJ2-3; d_gene: TRBD1; v_gene: TRBV5-4; abundance: many; CDR3nt: TGTGCCAGCAGGGCCGGGACAGGGAGAGAGAAACACACAGATACGCAGTATTTT; CDR3aa: CASRAGTGREKHTDTQYF
j_gene: TRBJ2-3; d_gene: -; v_gene: TRBV6-5; abundance: -; CDR3nt: TGTGCCAGCAGCCAAAGGGCCGGGAGCGTGGGAGATACGCAGTATTTT; CDR3aa: CASSQRAGSVGDTQYF
j_gene: TRBJ1-5; d_gene: TRBD1; v_gene: TRBV20-1; abundance: -; CDR3nt: TGCAGTGCTAGACGTTATCAGGGGGATCTTCAGCCCCAGCATTTT; CDR3aa: CSARRYQGDLQPQHF
j_gene: TRBJ1-1; d_gene: -; v_gene: TRBV3-1; abundance: -; CDR3nt: TGTGCCAGCAGCCCCGGGACCGGGCAGGAAGCTTTCTTT; CDR3aa: CASSPGTGQEAFF
j_gene: TRBJ2-4; d_gene: TRBD1; v_gene: TRBV7-9; abundance: many; CDR3nt: TGTGCCAGCAGCTTTACCGGGACAGGGGTCAAAAACATTCAGTACTTC; CDR3aa: CASSFTGTGVKNIQYF
j_gene: TRBJ2-6; d_gene: -; v_gene: TRBV29-1; abundance: -; CDR3nt: TGCAGCGTTGGCTGGGGCGGTCAGGGCCTGCCTGGGGCCAACGTCCTGACTTTC; CDR3aa: CSVGWGGQGLPGANVLTF
j_gene: TRBJ2-5; d_gene: -; v_gene: TRBV3-1; abundance: many; CDR3nt: TGTGCCAGCAGCCAAGATTTCTCGGGGACCCAGTACTTC; CDR3aa: CASSQDFSGTQYF
j_gene: TRBJ2-7; d_gene: TRBD2; v_gene: TRBV2; abundance: many; CDR3nt: TGTGCCAGCAGTGAAGACAGGACTAGTCCGGACTTC; CDR3aa: CASSEDRTSPDF
j_gene: TRBJ2-7; d_gene: -; v_gene: TRBV3-1; abundance: few; CDR3nt: TGTGCCAGCAGCCAGGAACTAGCTTCTAGCTACGAGCAGTACTTC; CDR3aa: CASSQELASSYEQYF
j_gene: TRBJ2-3; d_gene: -; v_gene: TRBV11-2; abundance: few; CDR3nt: TGTGCCAGCAGCTCCGGGACATCAAATACGCAGTATTTT; CDR3aa: CASSSGTSNTQYF
j_gene: TRBJ2-1; d_gene: -; v_gene: TRBV3-1; abundance: many; CDR3nt: TGTGCCAGCGCCAGGGCGGCGGGACGGAATGAGCAGTTCTTC; CDR3aa: CASARAAGRNEQFF
j_gene: TRBJ2-1; d_gene: -; v_gene: TRBV18; abundance: -; CDR3nt: TGTGCCAGCTCACCTAGGACGGGGACCGACCACAATGAGCAGTTCTTC; CDR3aa: CASSPRTGTDHNEQFF
j_gene: TRBJ1-5; d_gene: -; v_gene: TRBV7-3; abundance: -; CDR3nt: TGTGCCAGTTCACAGGGACTCAATCAGCCCCAGCATTTT; CDR3aa: CASSQGLNQPQHF
j_gene: TRBJ2-1; d_gene: -; v_gene: TRBV20-1; abundance: many; CDR3nt: TGCAGTGCTAGACTAGCGTTCAATGAGCAGTTCTTC; CDR3aa: CSARLAFNEQFF
j_gene: TRBJ1-4; d_gene: TRBD1; v_gene: TRBV9; abundance: many; CDR3nt: TGTGCCAGCAGCGTGGGACAGATTAATGAAAAACTGTTTTTT; CDR3aa: CASSVGQINEKLFF
j_gene: TRBJ2-4; d_gene: -; v_gene: TRBV12-3/TRBV12-4; abundance: many; CDR3nt: TGTGCCAGCAGTCCTCTATCGGGTGCCAAAAACATTCAGTACTTC; CDR3aa: CASSPLSGAKNIQYF
j_gene: TRBJ2-5; d_gene: TRBD1; v_gene: TRBV5-1; abundance: -; CDR3nt: TGCGCCAGCAGCAGACAGACAGGGTTGGAGACCCAGTACTTC; CDR3aa: CASSRQTGLETQYF
j_gene: TRBJ2-1; d_gene: -; v_gene: TRBV6-1; abundance: many; CDR3nt: TGTGCCAGCAGGGAGACATTTGCCTACAATGAGCAGTTCTTC; CDR3aa: CASRETFAYNEQFF